The rows below give T cell receptor beta chains drawn from one sample of a study of blood T cell repertoires in COVID-19. The repertoire was sequenced with immunoSEQ multiplex PCR; TCRdb's copy has only in-frame clones and lacks some. The table has over 200,000 clones, around 83% seen once; the top ten hold around 7.9%. The specimen sequenced was peripheral blood. Every receptor here comes from a man aged 35-49 years with active or convalescent COVID-19. Each CDR3 is given with its conserved first and last residue. A D gene is named only where the DNA matches it firmly. Clone size is not always given. Where it is, it says once, few, many or a class for expanded clones.

size,J,V,D,CDR3,DNA
few,TRBJ2-1,TRBV6-5,-,CASRASGGKQFF,TGTGCCAGCAGAGCCTCGGGCGGGAAGCAGTTCTTC
-,TRBJ1-2,TRBV12-3/TRBV12-4,-,CASSSGGGYGYTF,TGTGCCAGCAGTTCCGGGGGGGGGTATGGCTACACCTTC
-,TRBJ1-1,TRBV5-1,-,CASSLTGQRNTEAFF,TGCGCCAGCAGCTTGACCGGACAGAGGAACACTGAAGCTTTCTTT
once,TRBJ1-3,TRBV13,-,CASSLRGSPGNTIYF,TGTGCCAGCAGCTTAAGGGGTAGCCCTGGAAACACCATATATTTT
few,TRBJ2-7,TRBV4-1,TRBD2,CASSQSGGVYEQYF,TGCGCCAGCAGCCAATCCGGGGGGGTCTACGAGCAGTACTTC
-,TRBJ1-1,TRBV19,-,CASSIREGRAFF,TGTGCCAGTAGTATTCGCGAAGGCAGGGCTTTCTTT
once,TRBJ2-7,TRBV12-3/TRBV12-4,TRBD1,CASGRDSPYEQYF,TGTGCCAGCGGAAGGGACAGTCCCTACGAGCAGTACTTC
-,TRBJ1-1,TRBV5-4,-,CASSSLEIRGTEAFF,TGTGCCAGCAGCTCCTTGGAGATACGGGGCACTGAAGCTTTCTTT
-,TRBJ2-7,TRBV15,-,CATSRALNAYEQYF,TGTGCCACCAGCAGAGCTCTTAATGCCTACGAGCAGTACTTC
-,TRBJ2-1,TRBV7-6,-,CASSLARGSPSRNEQFF,TGTGCCAGCAGCTTAGCGCGCGGCTCCCCCTCGCGCAATGAGCAGTTCTTC
-,TRBJ1-2,TRBV6-5,TRBD1,CASSTGASNYGYTF,TGTGCCAGCAGTACAGGGGCCTCCAATTATGGCTACACCTTC
-,TRBJ2-3,TRBV9,TRBD2,CASSDGTSGGRTDTQYF,TGTGCCAGCAGCGATGGGACTAGCGGGGGCCGCACAGATACGCAGTATTTT
-,TRBJ2-3,TRBV5-1,-,CASSLGGRINTDTQYF,TGCGCCAGCAGCTTGGGAGGGCGGATAAACACAGATACGCAGTATTTT
once,TRBJ2-3,TRBV5-1,-,CASSSLGRGTDTQYF,TGCGCCAGCAGCTCCCTGGGGCGGGGTACAGATACGCAGTATTTT
-,TRBJ2-2,TRBV18,TRBD1,CASSPPQGANTGELFF,TGTGCCAGCTCACCACCACAGGGGGCGAACACCGGGGAGCTGTTTTTT
-,TRBJ1-2,TRBV5-1,-,CASSLALTGNYGYTF,TGCGCCAGCAGCTTGGCCTTGACAGGCAACTATGGCTACACCTTC
-,TRBJ1-1,TRBV5-5,-,CASDPGRDGTEAFF,TGTGCCAGCGACCCTGGACGGGATGGGACTGAAGCTTTCTTT
-,TRBJ2-5,TRBV11-3,TRBD1,CASSSYRGREETQYF,TGTGCCAGCAGCTCTTACAGGGGGCGTGAAGAGACCCAGTACTTC
-,TRBJ2-3,TRBV9,TRBD2,CASSVDFLAGGRKTDTQYF,TGTGCCAGCAGCGTAGATTTCCTAGCGGGGGGGCGGAAGACAGATACGCAGTATTTT
-,TRBJ1-4,TRBV19,TRBD1,CASSIDRGLNNEKLFF,TGTGCCAGTAGTATAGATAGGGGGCTCAATAATGAAAAACTGTTTTTT
-,TRBJ2-1,TRBV24-1,TRBD2,CATSDLPGLAGDKSSYNEQFF,TGTGCCACCAGTGATTTACCGGGACTAGCGGGGGACAAGAGCTCCTACAATGAGCAGTTCTTC
-,TRBJ1-6,TRBV10-3,TRBD1,CATADRDNSPLHF,TGTGCCACCGCAGACAGGGATAATTCACCCCTCCACTTT
-,TRBJ1-1,TRBV3-1/TRBV3-2,TRBD1,CASSPGTGRTEAFF,TGTGCCAGCAGCCCCGGGACAGGGAGGACTGAAGCTTTCTTT
-,TRBJ2-2,TRBV13,-,CASSSQGRNTGELFF,TGTGCCAGCAGCTCCCAGGGTCGGAACACCGGGGAGCTGTTTTTT
-,TRBJ2-7,TRBV24-1,TRBD1,CATSDPTGTGTYEQYF,TGTGCCACCAGTGACCCGACCGGGACAGGAACCTACGAGCAGTACTTC
-,TRBJ1-4,TRBV28,TRBD1,CASSQGGANEKLFF,TGTGCCAGCAGCCAGGGGGGTGCTAATGAAAAACTGTTTTTT
-,TRBJ1-2,TRBV6-5,-,CASTTGTNYGYTF,TGTGCCAGCACTACAGGAACTAACTATGGCTACACCTTC
-,TRBJ2-7,TRBV27,TRBD1,CASRTSLTGGLYEQYF,TGTGCCAGCAGAACCTCCCTCACAGGGGGCTTGTACGAGCAGTACTTC
-,TRBJ1-3,TRBV12-5,-,CASGLVTGAGNTIYF,TGTGCTAGTGGTTTGGTGACAGGAGCTGGAAACACCATATATTTT
-,TRBJ2-7,TRBV7-4,-,CASSLVAAFSSYEQYF,TGTGCCAGCAGCTTAGTGGCGGCCTTTAGCTCCTACGAGCAGTACTTC
-,TRBJ2-2,TRBV19,TRBD1,CASSHRDRNTGELFF,TGTGCCAGTTCACACCGGGACAGGAACACCGGGGAGCTGTTTTTT
-,TRBJ2-7,TRBV28,TRBD2,CASSLGTSVREQYF,TGTGCCAGCAGCCTCGGGACTAGCGTACGGGAGCAGTACTTC
-,TRBJ1-5,TRBV30,-,CAWSVRGTLHQPQHF,TGTGCCTGGAGTGTACGGGGGACTTTACATCAGCCCCAGCATTTT